The 20 T cell receptor beta chains below all came from one sample that was sequenced in a study of vaccination effects on CD4 cells after COVID-19. Prior to sequencing, the ViraFEST assay stimulated PBMC with viral peptide pools, which expanded the antigen-specific CD4+ T cells. Researchers isolated CD4+ T cells once approximately eleven days of culture had elapsed. No vaccinee had earlier SARS-CoV-2 infection, and nucleocapsid antibodies were negative. Repertoires were generated with immunoSEQ multiplex PCR, while TCRdb's copy carries only in-frame clones and drops some. The sample carries 65,000 to 90,000 clones, under 85% recorded once. Their target antigens are unknown. The source was CD4+ T cells from PBMCs cultured with HCoV-NL63 spike peptides, collected before COVID-19 vaccination. Every receptor here comes from a human donor who received a COVID-19 vaccine.

The V gene is TRBV20-1, the J gene TRBJ2-3; D gene ambiguous. Trimming removed 5 bases at V and 5 bases at J, with 8 bases between. The germline V gene has CDR1 DFQATT and CDR2 SNEGSKA (reference sequence). This CDR3 comprises 11 residues. As DNA, the CDR3 is TGCAGTGCTGGGTTCGGAGATACGCAGTATTTT. Translated, it gives CSAGFGDTQYF.

This chain joins TRBV10-1 and TRBJ2-5; 7 nucleotides agree with TRBD1. V dropped 0 bases and J dropped 2; count of bases not matched to a gene: 3. The CDR3 totals 15 residues. CDR1 is WNHNN, CDR2 SYGVQD, per germline (reference sequence). The CDR3: CASSESGRGQETQYF. The CDR3 DNA reads as TGCGCCAGCAGTGAGTCGGGCAGGGGGCAAGAGACCCAGTACTTC.

The chain uses TRBV6-5 and TRBJ2-5; the D gene is possibly TRBD2 (6 bases). V gave up 8 bases and J gave up 5 bases, with 6 bases separating them. The CDR3 has 10 residues. The germline V gene encodes CDR1 MNHEY and CDR2 SVGAGI. CDR3 residues: CASRGETQYF. DNA of the CDR3: TGTGCCAGCCGGGGGGAGACCCAGTACTTC.

The rearrangement uses TRBV12-2 and TRBJ2-2; no DNA check was done on the table's D call, TRBD1. TRBV12-2 is deemed a pseudogene. This CDR3 is 17 amino acids long. CDR3 sequence: CASRLGAGQENTGELFF. CDR3 sequence (DNA): TGTGCAAGTCGCTTAGGAGCGGGACAGGAGAACACCGGGGAGCTGTTTTTT.

This rearrangement joins TRBV3-1 (or the pseudogene TRBV3-2) to TRBJ2-7, with 8 positions matching TRBD2. There are 18 residues in the CDR3. Germline V gives CDR1 LGHDT, CDR2 YNNKEL (reference sequence). The trim removed 0 bases at V and 5 bases at J, leaving 15 bases unmatched. CDR3 residues: CASSQDSWRGVLGNEQYV. CDR3 DNA: TGTGCCAGCAGCCAAGACAGCTGGCGGGGGGTGTTAGGGAACGAGCAGTACGTC.

J is TRBJ2-1 and V is TRBV7-3; a possible D gene is TRBD2 (6 bases). CDR3 length equals 15 residues. From germline, CDR1 is SGHTA and CDR2 FQGTGA. Trimming cost V 4 bases and J 9 bases, with 19 bases left between them. The CDR3 DNA reads TGTGCCAGCAGCTCGAACGGCCTCACCGGGGGTGAGCAGTTCTTC. Its translation is CASSSNGLTGGEQFF. The full variable domain, its missing parts supplied by reference TRBV7-3 and TRBJ2-1, is GAGVSQTPSNKVTEKGKYVELRCDPISGHTALYWYRQSLGQGPEFLIYFQGTGAADDSGLPNDRFFAVRPEGSVSTLKIQRTERGDSAVYLCASSSNGLTGGEQFFGPGTRLTVL.

The chain has TRBV2 and TRBJ1-4, with D possibly being TRBD1 (6 bases). The CDR3 contains 14 residues. V was pared by 6 bases and J by 4 bases, with 12 bases between. The germline V gene encodes CDR1 SNHLY and CDR2 FYNNEI. The CDR3 DNA is TGTGCCAGCAGGAGACAGGTTCTTAATGAAAAACTGTTTTTT. This codes for CASRRQVLNEKLFF.

J is TRBJ2-7 and V is TRBV5-6; 10 bases line up with TRBD2. With 6 bases clipped from V and 0 bases from J, the junction kept 9 bases outside the gene matches. Germline V gene data show CDR1 as SGHDT and CDR2 as YYEEEE. The CDR3 covers 16 residues. CDR3 sequence: CASTLKLAGVSYEQYV. The CDR3, as DNA: TGTGCCAGCACCCTGAAGCTAGCGGGGGTCTCCTACGAGCAGTACGTC.

The chain has TRBV11-2 and TRBJ2-7; D gene ambiguous. V lost 4 bases and J lost 7, with 17 bases in between. In germline, CDR1 is SGHAT, CDR2 FQNNGV. CDR3 length: 14 residues. The CDR3 is CASSSQRRVGEQYV. The CDR3 DNA follows: TGTGCCAGCAGCTCGCAACGGAGAGTCGGAGAGCAGTACGTC.

The rearrangement uses TRBV5-1 and TRBJ1-4, with no clear D. V was shortened by 0 bases and J by 4 bases, with 10 bases between the two germline ends. Germline CDR1 is SGHRS and CDR2 is YFSETQ. The CDR3 sequence is 15 residues long. CDR3 amino acids: CASSLENSFNEKLFF. In DNA, the CDR3 is TGCGCCAGCAGCTTGGAAAACAGTTTTAATGAAAAACTGTTTTTT.

The chain has TRBV3-1 (or the pseudogene TRBV3-2) and TRBJ2-6; D gene ambiguous. Germline values: CDR1 LGHDT, CDR2 YNNKEL (reference sequence). The CDR3 length is 16 residues. V was clipped by 4 bases and J by 0 bases, with 10 bases between them. The CDR3 DNA reads TGTGCCAGCAGCCCGTTCGGATTCTCTGGGGCCAACGTCCTGACTTTC. Translating gives CASSPFGFSGANVLTF.

The sample holds one count of this clone. The chain recombines TRBV12-3 or TRBV12-4 with TRBJ2-5; TRBD2 is a possible D gene (5 bases). This CDR3 is 11 amino acids long. V shed 5 bases and J shed 7 bases, with 8 bases lying between them. The CDR3 loop is CASSARGTQYF. The CDR3 DNA sequence: TGTGCCAGCAGTGCCCGGGGGACCCAGTACTTC.

For the CDR3, the DNA is TGTGCCAGTAGTATGTCGGGGTACGACACCGGGGAGCTGTTTTTT. Encoded protein: CASSMSGYDTGELFF. The chain recombines TRBV19 with TRBJ2-2, with a weak D call TRBD2 (5 bases). The CDR3 consists of 15 residues. The germline CDR1 and CDR2 sequences are LNHDA and SQIVND (reference sequence). Trimming removed 3 bases at V and 3 bases at J, with 11 bases between.

The chain links TRBV19 to TRBJ2-1; D ambiguous. CDR1 is LNHDA, CDR2 SQIVND, per germline (reference sequence). V lost 6 bases to trimming and J lost 0 bases, with 15 bases between them. The CDR3 has 16 amino acids. The CDR3 nucleotides are TGTGCCAGTAGGTTCAGCGCCCTGAGCTCCTACAATGAGCAGTTCTTC. Encoded protein: CASRFSALSSYNEQFF.

In this sample, this clone turned up a few times. V and J are TRBV4-2 and TRBJ1-2; weak D call: TRBD1 (6 bases). Germline V gene lookup returns CDR1 LGHNA and CDR2 YNFKEQ. The CDR3 extends over 14 amino acids. V lost 6 bases, J lost 2 bases, and 13 bases lay in between. CDR3 loop: CASSSTGINYGYTF. Here the CDR3 DNA reads TGTGCCAGCAGTTCGACAGGCATCAACTATGGCTACACCTTC.

The V gene is TRBV27, the J gene TRBJ1-5, with 9 bases matching TRBD1. The CDR3 runs to 13 residues. Germline V gives CDR1 MNHEY, CDR2 SMNVEV (reference sequence). V was pared by 6 bases and J by 6 bases, with 3 bases of the junction left unmatched. The CDR3 loop reads CASRGTGTQPQHF. The DNA of the CDR3 is TGTGCCAGCAGAGGGACAGGGACTCAGCCCCAGCATTTT.

The gene calls are TRBV28 and TRBJ1-6; D might be TRBD1 (5 bases). The CDR3 extends over 13 amino acids. Trimming shortened V by 7 bases and J by 10 bases, and 14 bases separated the two germline ends. Germline V gives CDR1 MDHEN, CDR2 SYDVKM. The CDR3 coding sequence is TGTGCCAGCATTGGGGCGGATCAATCACCCCTCCACTTT. It codes for CASIGADQSPLHF.

The sample holds a few counts of this clone. The same CDR3 also results from other DNA sequences found in this sample. The chain couples TRBV19 to TRBJ1-5, with D hard to call. Per the germline V gene, CDR1 is LNHDA and CDR2 is SQIVND (reference sequence). V was trimmed by 3 bases and J by 4 bases, leaving 4 bases between them. CDR3 length: 12 residues. This CDR3 is CASSMGNQPQHF. For the CDR3, the DNA is TGTGCCAGTAGTATGGGGAATCAGCCCCAGCATTTT.

This clone came up a few times. The chain carries TRBV7-2 and TRBJ1-6; no clear D gene. The CDR3 has 15 amino acids. CDR1 and CDR2 (germline): SGHTA, FQGNSA. Deletions cut 2 bases from V and 6 bases from J, with 11 bases between. In nucleotides, the CDR3 is TGTGCCAGCAGCTTATCGGCAGGAACTAATTCACCCCTCCACTTT. Translation: CASSLSAGTNSPLHF.

This chain links TRBV7-9 with TRBJ1-2, with D hard to call. V was pared by 0 bases and J by 14 bases, with 16 bases between. Germline V lookup: CDR1 SEHNR, CDR2 FQNEAQ (reference sequence). This CDR3 contains 13 residues. The chain's CDR3 is CASSLATDPAGTF. The CDR3 DNA reads as TGTGCCAGCAGCTTAGCTACGGACCCAGCGGGGACCTTC.